This T cell receptor beta chain came from a study of response to subunit inactivated influenza vaccine. Whole-study findings and limits: Every seasonal influenza vaccination brings in few new T cells, the authors suggested.

Trimming pared 1 base from V and 6 bases from J, leaving 9 bases between. The CDR3 covers 13 residues. Regarding this clonotype: No antigen is known for it.

TCRdb itself ran the RT-PCR reads through MiXCR, one entry per CDR3 protein. The sample comprises approximately 490,000 distinct CDR3 sequences, 6% to 9% of which are singletons, and around 13% rests with the top ten. This sequence joins TRBV12-3 or TRBV12-4 and TRBJ1-2, with TRBD1 as a possible D gene (5 bases). This receptor was taken from a man aged 50 to 75 who received an inactivated influenza vaccine. The specimen comprised PBMCs from blood, sampled about 23 months after vaccination. CDR3 sequence reads: CASSLGGTDGYTF. The DNA of the CDR3 is TGTGCCAGCAGTTTAGGAGGGACCGATGGCTACACCTTC.